A selection of T cell receptor beta chains follows, all from one sample in a study of blood T cell repertoires in COVID-19. The table came from immunoSEQ multiplex PCR; TCRdb's copy has only in-frame clones and leaves some out. The data contain hundreds of thousands of clones, roughly 86% of them singletons. Specimen: PBMCs or T cells enriched from blood (not recorded which). These receptors came from a woman aged 45-65 years who had recovered from COVID-19. Both conserved end residues are part of each CDR3. The order of the fields is D gene, CDR3 length, J gene, V gene, clone size, CDR3 DNA, CDR3 protein. The D gene is left open where the match is weak. Expanded clones are given a class, and other clones once, few, many or no size at all.

>NA|15|TRBJ2-7|TRBV6-5|NA
TGTGCCAGCAGTCCCATTGTGAGCACAGGGTACGAGCAGTACTTC
CASSPIVSTGYEQYF
>NA|16|TRBJ2-5|TRBV19|NA
TGTGCCAGTAGTCTGCAACCGGCCCTGGAGGGAGAGACCCAGTACTTC
CASSLQPALEGETQYF
>TRBD1|14|TRBJ1-1|TRBV6-5|NA
TGTGCCACCCGGACAGGGGGGATTAACACTGAAGCTTTCTTT
CATRTGGINTEAFF
>NA|12|TRBJ2-2|TRBV6-4|NA
TGTGCCAGCAGTGCAGGGACCGGGGAGCTGTTTTTT
CASSAGTGELFF
>NA|16|TRBJ2-3|TRBV5-8|NA
TGTGCCAGCAGCCCTTCACCGGGACTCGACACAGATACGCAGTATTTT
CASSPSPGLDTDTQYF
>NA|13|TRBJ2-6|TRBV12-3/TRBV12-4|NA
TGTGCCAGCAGGTATCCTGGGGCCAACGTCCTGACTTTC
CASRYPGANVLTF
>TRBD2|15|TRBJ2-5|TRBV7-9|NA
TGTGCCAGCAGCATCCGGACTAGCGGGAGTGAGACCCAGTACTTC
CASSIRTSGSETQYF
>NA|13|TRBJ2-5|TRBV5-1|NA
TGCGCCAGCAGCTTGTACGAGGCGGAGACCCAGTACTTC
CASSLYEAETQYF
>TRBD1|16|TRBJ1-1|TRBV24-1|NA
TGTGCCACCAGTGATGGGAGGACAGGGAGGAACACTGAAGCTTTCTTT
CATSDGRTGRNTEAFF
>TRBD1|15|TRBJ1-3|TRBV19|NA
TGTGCCAGTACCTCAACAGGGGCCTCTGGAAACACCATATATTTT
CASTSTGASGNTIYF
>NA|15|TRBJ1-5|TRBV5-6|NA
TGTGCCAGCAGCTTGACCGGGATCCAGCATCAGCCCCAGCATTTT
CASSLTGIQHQPQHF
>NA|13|TRBJ1-2|TRBV12-3/TRBV12-4|once
TGTGCCAGCAGTTTGCCAGGGAACTATGGCTACACCTTC
CASSLPGNYGYTF
>TRBD2|16|TRBJ2-3|TRBV6-2/TRBV6-3|NA
TGTGCCAGCAGTTGGATGACTAGCGGGAGCACAGATACGCAGTATTTT
CASSWMTSGSTDTQYF
>TRBD2|18|TRBJ2-7|TRBV18|NA
TGTGCCAGCTCACCGTTAACTAGCGGGGGGGGGACCCTCTACGAGCAGTACTTC
CASSPLTSGGGTLYEQYF
>TRBD2|16|TRBJ2-1|TRBV3-1/TRBV3-2|NA
TGTGCCAGCAGCTCTCGACCTAGCGGGGCCTACAATGAGCAGTTCTTC
CASSSRPSGAYNEQFF
>NA|15|TRBJ2-1|TRBV30|NA
TGTGCCTGGAGTCCCGGGGAACCCTTTGACAATGAGCAGTTCTTC
CAWSPGEPFDNEQFF
>TRBD1|18|TRBJ1-6|TRBV4-1|once
TGCGCCAGCAGCCCCGGACAGGGTCCTAGCTCCTATAATTCACCCCTCCACTTT
CASSPGQGPSSYNSPLHF